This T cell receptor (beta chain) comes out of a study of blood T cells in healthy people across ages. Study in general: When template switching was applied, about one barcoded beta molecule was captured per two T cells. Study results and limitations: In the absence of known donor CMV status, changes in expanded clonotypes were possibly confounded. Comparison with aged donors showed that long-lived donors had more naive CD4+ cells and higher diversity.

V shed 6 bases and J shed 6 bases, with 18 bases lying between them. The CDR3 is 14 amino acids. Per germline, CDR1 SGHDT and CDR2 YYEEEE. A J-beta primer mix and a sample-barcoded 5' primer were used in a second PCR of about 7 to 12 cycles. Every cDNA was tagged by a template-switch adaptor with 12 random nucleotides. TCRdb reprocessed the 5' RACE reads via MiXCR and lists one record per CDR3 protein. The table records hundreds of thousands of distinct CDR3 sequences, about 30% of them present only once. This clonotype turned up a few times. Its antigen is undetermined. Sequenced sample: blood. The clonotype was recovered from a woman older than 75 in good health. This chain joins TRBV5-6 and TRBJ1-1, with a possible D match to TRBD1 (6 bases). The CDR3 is CASIQGLGVPEAFF. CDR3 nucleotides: TGTGCCAGCATACAGGGTCTCGGTGTCCCTGAAGCTTTCTTT.